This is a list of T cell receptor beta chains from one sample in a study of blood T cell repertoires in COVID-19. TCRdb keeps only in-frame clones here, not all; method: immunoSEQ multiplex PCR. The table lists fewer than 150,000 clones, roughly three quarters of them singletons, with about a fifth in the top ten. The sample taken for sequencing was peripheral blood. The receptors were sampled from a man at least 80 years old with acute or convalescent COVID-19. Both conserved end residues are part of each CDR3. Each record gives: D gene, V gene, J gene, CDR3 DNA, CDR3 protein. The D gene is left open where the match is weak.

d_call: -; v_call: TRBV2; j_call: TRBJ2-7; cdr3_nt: TGTGCCAGCACAAGGGGGAGAGACTACGAGCAGTACTTC; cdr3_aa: CASTRGRDYEQYF
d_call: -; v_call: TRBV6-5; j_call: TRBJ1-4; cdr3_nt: TGTGCCAGCAGTTACTCGGGCAGGGGTAATGAAAAACTGTTTTTT; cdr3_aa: CASSYSGRGNEKLFF
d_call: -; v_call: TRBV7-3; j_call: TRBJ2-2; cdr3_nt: TGTGCCAGCAGTCCCTCAGTGGGGGCCCGGGAGCTGTTTTTT; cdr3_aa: CASSPSVGARELFF
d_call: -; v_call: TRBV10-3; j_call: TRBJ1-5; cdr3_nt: TGTGCCATCAGTGATGAGATAAATCAGCCCCAGCATTTT; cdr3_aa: CAISDEINQPQHF
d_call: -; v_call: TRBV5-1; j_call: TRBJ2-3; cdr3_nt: TGCGCCAGCAGCTTGGCAGGGTATAACACAGATACGCAGTATTTT; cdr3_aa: CASSLAGYNTDTQYF
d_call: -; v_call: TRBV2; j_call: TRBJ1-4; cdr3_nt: TGTGCCAGCAGTGAAGGTTTTTGGAGGAACGGCGAAAAACTGTTTTTT; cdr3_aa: CASSEGFWRNGEKLFF
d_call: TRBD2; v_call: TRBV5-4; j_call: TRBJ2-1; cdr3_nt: TGTGCCAGCAGCCGGACTAGCGGAAACAATGAGCAGTTCTTC; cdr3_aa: CASSRTSGNNEQFF
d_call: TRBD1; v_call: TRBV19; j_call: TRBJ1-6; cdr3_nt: TGTGCCAGTAGCCCCACTGGGACAGATAATTCACCCCTCCACTTT; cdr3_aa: CASSPTGTDNSPLHF
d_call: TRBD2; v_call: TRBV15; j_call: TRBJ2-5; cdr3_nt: TGTGCCACCAGCAGAGCTAGCGGGGGGGCCCGAGAGACCCAGTACTTC; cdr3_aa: CATSRASGGARETQYF
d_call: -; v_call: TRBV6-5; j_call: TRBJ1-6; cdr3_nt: TGTGCCAGCACGGACGGCAGGGGTAATTCACCCCTCCACTTT; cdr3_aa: CASTDGRGNSPLHF
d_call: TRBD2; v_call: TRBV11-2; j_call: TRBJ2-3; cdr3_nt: TGTGCCAGCAGCGTAGCGGGGGGAAGTCTCGATACGCAGTATTTT; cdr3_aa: CASSVAGGSLDTQYF
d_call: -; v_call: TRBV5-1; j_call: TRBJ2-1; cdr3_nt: -; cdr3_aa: CASSSSGDLSYNEQFF